In its sample, the clone carrying this TCR beta chain was seen a few times. The data originate from a study of blood T cell repertoires in COVID-19. The overall study: Material from acute and convalescent COVID-19 was sourced from the United States, Italy and Spain.

Only in-frame clones appear in the TCRdb table, and some are missing; sequencing was by immunoSEQ multiplex PCR. The table has 130,000 or so clones, approximately 81% seen once. The CDR3 has 14 amino acids. Germline CDR1 and CDR2: MDHEN and SYDVKM. With V trimmed by 2 bases and J by 4 bases, 4 bases remained unmatched. This receptor was identified in a woman aged 60-70 years with active or convalescent COVID-19. The material sequenced was peripheral blood. The chain is built from TRBV28 and TRBJ1-2; TRBD1 matches at 7 bases. CDR3 nucleotide sequence: TGTGCCAGCAGTTTACCGGGGACAGTCTATGGCTACACCTTC. Its protein is CASSLPGTVYGYTF.